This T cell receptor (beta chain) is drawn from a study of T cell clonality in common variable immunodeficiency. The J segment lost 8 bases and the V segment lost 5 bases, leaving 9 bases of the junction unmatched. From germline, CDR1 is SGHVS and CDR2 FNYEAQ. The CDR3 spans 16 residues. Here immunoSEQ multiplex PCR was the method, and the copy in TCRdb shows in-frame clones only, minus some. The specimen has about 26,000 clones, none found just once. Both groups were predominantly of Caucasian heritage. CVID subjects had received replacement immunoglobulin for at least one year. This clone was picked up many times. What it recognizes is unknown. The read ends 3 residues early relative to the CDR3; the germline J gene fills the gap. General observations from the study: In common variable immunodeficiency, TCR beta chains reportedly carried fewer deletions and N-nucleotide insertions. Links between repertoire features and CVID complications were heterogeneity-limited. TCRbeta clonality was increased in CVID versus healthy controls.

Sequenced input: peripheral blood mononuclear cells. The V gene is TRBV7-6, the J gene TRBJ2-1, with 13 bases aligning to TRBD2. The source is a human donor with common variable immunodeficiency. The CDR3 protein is CASSTLGLAGLHEQFF. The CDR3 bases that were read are TGTGCCAGCAGCACCCTGGGACTAGCGGGGTTGCATGAG. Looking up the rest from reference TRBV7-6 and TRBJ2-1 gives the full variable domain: GAGVSQSPRYKVTKRGQDVALRCDPISGHVSLYWYRQALGQGPEFLTYFNYEAQQDKSGLPNDRFSAERPEGSISTLTIQRTEQRDSAMYRCASSTLGLAGLHEQFFGPGTRLTVL.